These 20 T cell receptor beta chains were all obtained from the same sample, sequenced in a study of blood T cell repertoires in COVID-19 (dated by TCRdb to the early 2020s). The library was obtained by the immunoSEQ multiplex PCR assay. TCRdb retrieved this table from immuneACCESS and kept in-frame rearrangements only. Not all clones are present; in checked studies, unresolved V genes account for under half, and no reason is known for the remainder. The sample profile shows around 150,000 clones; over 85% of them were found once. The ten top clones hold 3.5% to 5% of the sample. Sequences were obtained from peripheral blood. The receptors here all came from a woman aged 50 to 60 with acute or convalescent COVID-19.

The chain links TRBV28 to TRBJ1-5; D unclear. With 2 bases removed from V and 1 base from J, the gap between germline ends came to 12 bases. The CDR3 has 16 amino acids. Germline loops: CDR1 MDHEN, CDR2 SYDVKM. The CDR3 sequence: CASSLVSGGSNQPQHF. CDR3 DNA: TGTGCCAGCAGTTTAGTGAGTGGAGGGAGCAATCAGCCCCAGCATTTT.

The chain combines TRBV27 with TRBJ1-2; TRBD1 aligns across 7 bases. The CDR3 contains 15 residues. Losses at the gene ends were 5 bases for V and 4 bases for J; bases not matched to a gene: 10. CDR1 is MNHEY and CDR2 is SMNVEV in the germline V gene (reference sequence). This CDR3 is CASSPEGGTLYGYTF. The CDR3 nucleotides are TGTGCCAGCAGTCCCGAAGGGGGCACCCTCTATGGCTACACCTTC.

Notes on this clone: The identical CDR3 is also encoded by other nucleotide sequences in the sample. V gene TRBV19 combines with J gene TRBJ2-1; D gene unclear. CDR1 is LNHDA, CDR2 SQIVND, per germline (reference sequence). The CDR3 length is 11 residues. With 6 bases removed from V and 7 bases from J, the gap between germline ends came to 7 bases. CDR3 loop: CASSLRNEQFF. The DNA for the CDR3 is TGTGCCAGTAGCTTGAGGAATGAGCAGTTCTTC.

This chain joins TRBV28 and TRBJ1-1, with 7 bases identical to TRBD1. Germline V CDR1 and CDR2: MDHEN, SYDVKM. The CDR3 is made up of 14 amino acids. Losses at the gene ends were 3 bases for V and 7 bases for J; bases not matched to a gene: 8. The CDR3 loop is CASSFRPGGIEAFF. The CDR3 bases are TGTGCCAGCAGTTTCCGACCAGGGGGAATTGAAGCTTTCTTT.

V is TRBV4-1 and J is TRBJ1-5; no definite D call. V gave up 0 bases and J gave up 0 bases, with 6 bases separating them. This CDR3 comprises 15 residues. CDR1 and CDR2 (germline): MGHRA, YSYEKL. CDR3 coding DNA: TGCGCCAGCAGCCAAGATCACTTTAGCAATCAGCCCCAGCATTTT. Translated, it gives CASSQDHFSNQPQHF.

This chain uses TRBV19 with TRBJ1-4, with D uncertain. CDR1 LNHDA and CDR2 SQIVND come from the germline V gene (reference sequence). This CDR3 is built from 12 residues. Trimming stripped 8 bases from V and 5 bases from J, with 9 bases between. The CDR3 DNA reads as TGTGCCAGTCGCCGGGAGAATGAAAAACTGTTTTTT. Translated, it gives CASRRENEKLFF.

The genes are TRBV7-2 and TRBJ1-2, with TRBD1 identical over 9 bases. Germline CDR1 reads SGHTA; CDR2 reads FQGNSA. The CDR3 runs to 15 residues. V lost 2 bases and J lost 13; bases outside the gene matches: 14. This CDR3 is CASSLISSGQGSGTF. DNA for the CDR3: TGTGCCAGCAGCTTAATTAGTTCGGGACAGGGCTCAGGCACCTTC.

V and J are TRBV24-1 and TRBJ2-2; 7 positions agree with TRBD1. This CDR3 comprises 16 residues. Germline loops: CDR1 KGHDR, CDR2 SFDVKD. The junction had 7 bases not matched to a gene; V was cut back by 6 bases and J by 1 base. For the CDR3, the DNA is TGTGCCACCAGTTCACAGGGGCAGATGAACACCGGGGAGCTGTTTTTT. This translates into CATSSQGQMNTGELFF.

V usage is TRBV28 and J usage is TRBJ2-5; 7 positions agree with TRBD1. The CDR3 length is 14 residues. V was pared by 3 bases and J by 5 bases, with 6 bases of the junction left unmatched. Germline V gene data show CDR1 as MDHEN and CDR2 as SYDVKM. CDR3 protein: CASSFAGGRETQYF. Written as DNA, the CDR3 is TGTGCCAGCAGTTTTGCAGGGGGTCGGGAGACCCAGTACTTC.

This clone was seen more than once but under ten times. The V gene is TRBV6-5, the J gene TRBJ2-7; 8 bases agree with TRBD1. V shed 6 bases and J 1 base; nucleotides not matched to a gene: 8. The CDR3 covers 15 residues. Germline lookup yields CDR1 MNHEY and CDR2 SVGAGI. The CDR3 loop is CASSVDRGSSYEQYF. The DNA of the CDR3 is TGTGCCAGCAGCGTCGACAGGGGATCATCCTACGAGCAGTACTTC.

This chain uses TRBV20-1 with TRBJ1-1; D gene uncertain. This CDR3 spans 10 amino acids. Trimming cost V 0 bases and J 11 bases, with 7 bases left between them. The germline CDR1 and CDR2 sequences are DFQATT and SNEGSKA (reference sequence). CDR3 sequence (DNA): TGCAGTGCTAGAGATTCGGTGGCTTTCTTT. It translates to CSARDSVAFF.

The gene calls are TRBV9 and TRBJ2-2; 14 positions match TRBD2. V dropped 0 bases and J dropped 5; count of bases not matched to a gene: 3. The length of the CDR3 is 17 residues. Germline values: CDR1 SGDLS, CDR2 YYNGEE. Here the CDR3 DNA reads TGTGCCAGCAGCGTAGGATGGACTAGCGGGGGGACCGGGGAGCTGTTTTTT. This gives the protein CASSVGWTSGGTGELFF.

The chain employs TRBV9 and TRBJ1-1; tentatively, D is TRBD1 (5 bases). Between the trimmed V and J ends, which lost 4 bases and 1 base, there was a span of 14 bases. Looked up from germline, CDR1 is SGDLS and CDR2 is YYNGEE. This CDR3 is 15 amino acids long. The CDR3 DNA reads TGTGCCAGCAGCTTAAGTGGAGGGACGAACACTGAAGCTTTCTTT. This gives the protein CASSLSGGTNTEAFF.

The CDR3 bases are TGTGCCAGCAGTGGACAGGGCTATGGCTACACCTTC. This sequence encodes CASSGQGYGYTF. The genes are TRBV6-2 or TRBV6-3 and TRBJ1-2, with 8 bases that match TRBD1. The CDR3 has 12 residues. From germline, CDR1 is MNHEY and CDR2 SVGEGT. V lost 5 bases, J lost 4 bases, and 0 bases stayed unmatched.

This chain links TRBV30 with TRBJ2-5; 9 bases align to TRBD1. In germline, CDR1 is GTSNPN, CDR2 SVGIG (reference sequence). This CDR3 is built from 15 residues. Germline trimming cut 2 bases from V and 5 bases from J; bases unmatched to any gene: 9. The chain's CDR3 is CAWSPGTGSIETQYF. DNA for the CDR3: TGTGCCTGGAGTCCAGGGACAGGGTCTATTGAGACCCAGTACTTC.

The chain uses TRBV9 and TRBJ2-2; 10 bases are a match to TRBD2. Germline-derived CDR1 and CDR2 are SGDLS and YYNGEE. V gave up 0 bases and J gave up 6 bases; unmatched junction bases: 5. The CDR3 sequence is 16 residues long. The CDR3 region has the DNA TGTGCCAGCAGCGTAGCGGGACTAGCGAGAGCCGGGGAGCTGTTTTTT. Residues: CASSVAGLARAGELFF.

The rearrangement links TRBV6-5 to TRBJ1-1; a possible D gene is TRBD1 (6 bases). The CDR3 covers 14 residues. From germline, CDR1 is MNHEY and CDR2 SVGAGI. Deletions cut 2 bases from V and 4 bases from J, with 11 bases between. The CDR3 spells CASSYTGGATEAFF. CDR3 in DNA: TGTGCCAGCAGTTACACCGGGGGGGCCACTGAAGCTTTCTTT.

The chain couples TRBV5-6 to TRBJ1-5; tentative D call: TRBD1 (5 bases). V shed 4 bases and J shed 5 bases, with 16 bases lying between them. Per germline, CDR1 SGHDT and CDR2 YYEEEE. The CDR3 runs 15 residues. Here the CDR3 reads CASSRSGREYQPQHF. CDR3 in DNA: TGTGCCAGCAGCCGGTCGGGCAGGGAATATCAGCCCCAGCATTTT.

CDR3 amino acids: CASRGSTAEKLFF. The CDR3 DNA reads as TGTGCCAGCAGGGGCTCGACGGCTGAAAAACTGTTTTTT. The chain links TRBV28 to TRBJ1-4, with D hard to call. The CDR3 has 13 residues. Trimming stripped 6 bases from V and 7 bases from J, with 12 bases between. Per the germline V gene, CDR1 is MDHEN and CDR2 is SYDVKM.

The CDR3 DNA follows: TGTGCCAGCAGTGTGCGGAGGGATAATTCACCCCTCCACTTT. Residues: CASSVRRDNSPLHF. This chain uses TRBV2 with TRBJ1-6; D is unresolved. This CDR3 contains 14 residues. Germline CDR1 reads SNHLY; CDR2 reads FYNNEI. V shed 4 bases and J shed 5 bases, with 9 bases lying between them.